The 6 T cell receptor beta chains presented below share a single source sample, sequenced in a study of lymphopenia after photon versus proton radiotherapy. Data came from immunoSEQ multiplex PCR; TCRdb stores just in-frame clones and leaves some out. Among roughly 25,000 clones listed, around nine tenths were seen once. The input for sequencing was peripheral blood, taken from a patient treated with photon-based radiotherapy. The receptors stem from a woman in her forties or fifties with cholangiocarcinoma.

CDR3 region: CASSEVGFQPQHF. The CDR3 DNA reads as TGTGCCAGCAGTGAAGTGGGGTTTCAGCCCCAGCATTTT. The chain has TRBV2 and TRBJ1-5; D remains unclear. V was cut by 1 base and J by 6 bases, with 7 bases left in between. The germline V gene encodes CDR1 SNHLY and CDR2 FYNNEI. The CDR3 is made up of 13 amino acids.

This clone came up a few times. CDR3 residues: CASSLGGAAYEQYF. The DNA for the CDR3 is TGTGCCAGCAGCTTGGGGGGGGCTGCCTACGAGCAGTACTTC. The chain carries TRBV7-9 and TRBJ2-7, with D possibly matching TRBD2 (7 bases). The germline V gene encodes CDR1 SEHNR and CDR2 FQNEAQ (reference sequence). V shed 3 bases and J shed 2 bases, with 11 bases lying between them. CDR3 length: 14 residues.

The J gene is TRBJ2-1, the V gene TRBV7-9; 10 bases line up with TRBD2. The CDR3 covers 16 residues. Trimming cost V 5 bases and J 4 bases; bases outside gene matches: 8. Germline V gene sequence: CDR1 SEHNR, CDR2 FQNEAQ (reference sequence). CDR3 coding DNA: TGTGCCAGCAGCCCTAGAGGGACTAGCGCGTACAATGAGCAGTTCTTC. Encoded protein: CASSPRGTSAYNEQFF.

In nucleotides, the CDR3 is TGTGCCAGCAGCTTACAGGGGGGTAACGCTGAAGCTTTCTTT. Translated, it gives CASSLQGGNAEAFF. The genes are TRBV7-2 and TRBJ1-1; 7 positions match TRBD1. Trimming at V came to 2 bases and at J to 6 bases, leaving 6 bases not matched to a gene. The CDR3 runs 14 residues. From germline, CDR1 is SGHTA and CDR2 FQGNSA.

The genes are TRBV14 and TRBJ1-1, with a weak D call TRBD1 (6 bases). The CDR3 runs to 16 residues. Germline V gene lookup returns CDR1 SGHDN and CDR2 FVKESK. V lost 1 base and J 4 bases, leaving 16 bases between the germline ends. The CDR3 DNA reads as TGTGCCAGCAGCCAAGTTGGTGGGCAGGGGAGCACTGAAGCTTTCTTT. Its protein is CASSQVGGQGSTEAFF.

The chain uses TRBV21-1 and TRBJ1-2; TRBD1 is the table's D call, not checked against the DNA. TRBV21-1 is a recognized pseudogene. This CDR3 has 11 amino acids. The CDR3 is CASSSRGSYTF. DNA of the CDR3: TGTGCCAGCAGCAGCAGGGGAAGCTACACCTTC.